This T cell receptor (beta chain) was sequenced for a study of low-dose radiotherapy and immunotherapy resistance in tumors. Overall study context: Participants in Cohort 1 were administered 0.5 Gy per fraction at 2-week intervals, to a cumulative dose of 6.5 Gy. Cyclophosphamide was given intravenously at 200 mg/m2 every two weeks, and each dose came one day before radiation and immunotherapy.

Germline values: CDR1 MNHEY, CDR2 SVGEGT. The length of the CDR3 is 17 residues. V was shortened by 2 bases and J by 7 bases, with 20 bases between the two germline ends. Covering alpha and beta chains, TRAV- and TRBV-specific primers were used for the first-strand cDNA. TCRs underwent about 20 PCR cycles of amplification with a constant-region primer and V-primer adapter. In vitro transcription was used to amplify the isolated mRNA. MiXCR, run by TCRdb on the reads, gives a single entry per CDR3 protein. In the table there are approximately 84,000 distinct CDR3 sequences, 18% of which are singletons. Time point meaning: before trial treatment.

The sequence was collected from a male donor with prostate cancer. The chain employs TRBV6-2 or TRBV6-3 and TRBJ1-4; tentative D call: TRBD1 (5 bases). This specimen consisted of PBMCs, obtained before treatment. The CDR3 is CASSYRDPRIVGEKLFF. DNA for the CDR3: TGTGCCAGCAGTTACCGGGACCCGAGGATCGTTGGTGAAAAACTGTTTTTT.